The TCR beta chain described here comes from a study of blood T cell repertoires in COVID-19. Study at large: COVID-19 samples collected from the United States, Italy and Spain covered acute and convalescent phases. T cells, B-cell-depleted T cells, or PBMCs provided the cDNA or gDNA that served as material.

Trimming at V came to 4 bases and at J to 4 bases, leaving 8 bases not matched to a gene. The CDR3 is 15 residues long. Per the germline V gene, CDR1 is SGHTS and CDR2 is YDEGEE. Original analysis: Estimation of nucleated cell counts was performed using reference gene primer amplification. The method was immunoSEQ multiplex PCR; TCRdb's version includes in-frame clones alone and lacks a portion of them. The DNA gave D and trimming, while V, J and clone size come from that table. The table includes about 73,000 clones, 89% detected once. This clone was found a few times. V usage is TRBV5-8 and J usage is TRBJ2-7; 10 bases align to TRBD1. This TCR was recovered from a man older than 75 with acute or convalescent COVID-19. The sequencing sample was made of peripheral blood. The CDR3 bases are TGTGCCAGCAGCGGCCGGGACAGGGGATTTTACGAGCAGTACTTC. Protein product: CASSGRDRGFYEQYF. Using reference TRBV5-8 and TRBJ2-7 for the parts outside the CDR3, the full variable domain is EAGVTQSPTHLIKTRGQQATLRCSPISGHTSVYWYQQALGLGLQFLLWYDEGEERNRGNFPPRFSGRQFPNYSSELNVNALELEDSALYLCASSGRDRGFYEQYFGPGTRLTVT.